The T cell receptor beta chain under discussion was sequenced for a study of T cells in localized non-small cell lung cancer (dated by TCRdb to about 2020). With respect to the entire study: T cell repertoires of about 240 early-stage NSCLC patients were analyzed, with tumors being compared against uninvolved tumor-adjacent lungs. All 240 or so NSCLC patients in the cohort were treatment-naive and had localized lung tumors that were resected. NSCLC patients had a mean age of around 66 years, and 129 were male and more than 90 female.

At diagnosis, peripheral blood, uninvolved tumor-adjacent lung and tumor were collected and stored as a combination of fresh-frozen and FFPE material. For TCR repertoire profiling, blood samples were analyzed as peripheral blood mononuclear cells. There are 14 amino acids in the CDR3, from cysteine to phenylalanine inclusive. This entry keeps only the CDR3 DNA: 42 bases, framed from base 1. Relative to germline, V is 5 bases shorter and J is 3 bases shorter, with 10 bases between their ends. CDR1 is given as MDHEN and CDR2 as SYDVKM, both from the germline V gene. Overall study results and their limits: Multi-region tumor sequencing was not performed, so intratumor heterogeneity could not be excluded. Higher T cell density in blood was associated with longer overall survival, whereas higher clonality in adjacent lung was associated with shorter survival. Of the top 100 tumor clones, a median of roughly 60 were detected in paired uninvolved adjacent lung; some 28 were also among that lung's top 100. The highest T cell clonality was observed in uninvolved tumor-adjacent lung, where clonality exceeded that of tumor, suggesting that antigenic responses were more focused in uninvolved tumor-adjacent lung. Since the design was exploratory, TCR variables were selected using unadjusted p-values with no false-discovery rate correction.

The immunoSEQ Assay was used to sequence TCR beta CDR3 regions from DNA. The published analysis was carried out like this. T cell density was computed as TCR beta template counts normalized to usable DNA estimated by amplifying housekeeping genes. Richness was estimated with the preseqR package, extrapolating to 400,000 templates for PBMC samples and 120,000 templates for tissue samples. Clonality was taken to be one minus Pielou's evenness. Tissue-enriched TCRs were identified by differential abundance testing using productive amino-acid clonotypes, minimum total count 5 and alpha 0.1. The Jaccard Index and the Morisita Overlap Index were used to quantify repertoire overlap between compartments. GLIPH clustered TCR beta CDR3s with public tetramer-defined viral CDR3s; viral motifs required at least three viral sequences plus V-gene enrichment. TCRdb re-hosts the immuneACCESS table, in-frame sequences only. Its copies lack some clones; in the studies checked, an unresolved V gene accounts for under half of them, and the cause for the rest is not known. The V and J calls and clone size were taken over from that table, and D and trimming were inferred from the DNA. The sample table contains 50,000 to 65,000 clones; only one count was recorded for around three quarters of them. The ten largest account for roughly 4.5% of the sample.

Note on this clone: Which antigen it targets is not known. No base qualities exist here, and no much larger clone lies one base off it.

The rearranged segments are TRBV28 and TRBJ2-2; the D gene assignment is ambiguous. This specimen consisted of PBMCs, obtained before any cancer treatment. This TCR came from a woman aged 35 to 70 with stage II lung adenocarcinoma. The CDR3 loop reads CASSVIRYTGELFF. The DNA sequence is TGTGCCAGCAGTGTGATAAGGTACACCGGGGAGCTGTTTTTT.